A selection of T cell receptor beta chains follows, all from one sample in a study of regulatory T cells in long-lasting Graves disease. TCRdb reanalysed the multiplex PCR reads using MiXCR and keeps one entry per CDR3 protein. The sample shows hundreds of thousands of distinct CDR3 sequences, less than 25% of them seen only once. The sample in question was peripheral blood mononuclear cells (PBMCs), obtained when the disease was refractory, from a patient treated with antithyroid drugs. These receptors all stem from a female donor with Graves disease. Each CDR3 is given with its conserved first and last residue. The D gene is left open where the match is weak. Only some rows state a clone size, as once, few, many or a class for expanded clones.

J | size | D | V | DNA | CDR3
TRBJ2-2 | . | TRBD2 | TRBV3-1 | TGTGCCAGCAGCCAGTTAGCGGGAGCTGGTGGCGGGGAGCTGTTTTTT | CASSQLAGAGGGELFF
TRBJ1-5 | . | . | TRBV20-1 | TGCAGTGCCATAAGGGGTAGCAATCAGCCCCAGCATTTT | CSAIRGSNQPQHF
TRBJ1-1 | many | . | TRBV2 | TGTGCCAGCAGTGAAGTTTCAGCGAGTACTGAAGCTTTCTTT | CASSEVSASTEAFF
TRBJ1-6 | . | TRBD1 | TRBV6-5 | TGTGCCAGCAGTTACTCGACCCAGAGACAGGGAGCACCCCTCCACTTT | CASSYSTQRQGAPLHF
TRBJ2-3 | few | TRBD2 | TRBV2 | TGTGCCAGCACCCAGACTAGCGACAGCACAGATACGCAGTATTTT | CASTQTSDSTDTQYF
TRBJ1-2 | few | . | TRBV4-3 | TGCGCCAGCAGCCAAGATGCGGGGCGGGGGTATGGCTACACCTTC | CASSQDAGRGYGYTF
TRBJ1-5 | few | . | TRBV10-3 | TGTGCCATCAGTGATCGGGCGGTTAACCCTAATCAGCCCCAGCATTTT | CAISDRAVNPNQPQHF
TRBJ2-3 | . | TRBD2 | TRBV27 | TGTGCCAGCAGAAAGCTGGGACTAGCTGCAGATACGCAGTATTTT | CASRKLGLAADTQYF
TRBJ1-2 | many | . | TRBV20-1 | TGCAGTGCTAAAGGGTATAGCTATGGCTACACCTTC | CSAKGYSYGYTF
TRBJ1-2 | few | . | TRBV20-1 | TGCAGTGCTCCCCGGGGGGACCGTGATGGCTACACCTTC | CSAPRGDRDGYTF
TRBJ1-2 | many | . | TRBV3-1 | TGTGCCAGCAGCCAAGAGAGAGACGGAAACTATGGCTACACCTTC | CASSQERDGNYGYTF
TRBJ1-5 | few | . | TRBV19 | TGTGCCAGTAGTATCTCCTGGGATCAGCCCCAGCATTTT | CASSISWDQPQHF
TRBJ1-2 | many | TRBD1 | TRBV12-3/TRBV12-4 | TGTGCCAGCAGTCCTACCCTCTCCGCGGACAGGGTCTACGGCTACACCTTC | CASSPTLSADRVYGYTF
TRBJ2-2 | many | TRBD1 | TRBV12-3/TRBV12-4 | TGTGCCAGCAGTTTCTACAGGGGAGCGTCCGGGGAGCTGTTTTTT | CASSFYRGASGELFF
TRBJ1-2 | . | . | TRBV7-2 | TGTGCCAGCAGCTATTTGACAGAAGTCTATGGCTACACCTTC | CASSYLTEVYGYTF
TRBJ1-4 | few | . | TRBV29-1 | TGCAGCGTTGATGGGGGACGGGCTAATGAAAAACTGTTTTTT | CSVDGGRANEKLFF
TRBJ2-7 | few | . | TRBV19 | TGTGCCAGTAGTATTAAGGGAGGACCTAACTCCTACGAGCAGTACTTC | CASSIKGGPNSYEQYF
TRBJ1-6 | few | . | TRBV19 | TGTGCCAGTAGTACGGGACTCCGGGTGAATTCACCCCTCCACTTT | CASSTGLRVNSPLHF
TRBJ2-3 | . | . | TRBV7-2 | TGTGCCAGCGGCCTGGGAGATACGCAGTATTTT | CASGLGDTQYF
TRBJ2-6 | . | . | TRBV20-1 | TGCAGTGCTGCTGAAAGCTCTGGGGCCAACGTCCTGACTTTC | CSAAESSGANVLTF
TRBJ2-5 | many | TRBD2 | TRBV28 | TGTGCCAGCAGTTTTCTTGGCGGGAGTGGAGGTTGGGAGACCCAGTACTTC | CASSFLGGSGGWETQYF
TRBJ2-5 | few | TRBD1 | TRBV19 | TGTGCCAGTAGTAGACAACAGGGGGAGACCCAGTACTTC | CASSRQQGETQYF
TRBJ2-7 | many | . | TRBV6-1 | TGTGCCAGCGGGCATAGCTCCTACGAGCAGTACTTC | CASGHSSYEQYF
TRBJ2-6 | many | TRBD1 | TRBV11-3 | TGTGCCAGCAGCTTCCGGGACAGGGTCTACGACTCTGGGGCCAACGTCCTGACTTTC | CASSFRDRVYDSGANVLTF
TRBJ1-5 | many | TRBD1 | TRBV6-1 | TGTGCCAGCGAGCCGACAGGGTGGGTCCTTAGCAATCAGCCCCAGCATTTT | CASEPTGWVLSNQPQHF
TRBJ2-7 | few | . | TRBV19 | TGTGCCAGTAGTATAGGGCTCAGGGCGGACTACGAGCAGTACTTC | CASSIGLRADYEQYF
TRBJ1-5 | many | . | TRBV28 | TGTGCCAGCAGTCCCGACAGCCGGGGGCCCCAGCATTTT | CASSPDSRGPQHF
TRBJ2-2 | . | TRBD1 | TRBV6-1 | TGTGCCAGCAGTGAAAAACCCAGGGGGCTCACCGGGGAGCTGTTTTTT | CASSEKPRGLTGELFF
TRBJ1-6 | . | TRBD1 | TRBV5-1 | TGCGCCAGCAGCTTGGTGCCAGGGGGGAATTCACCCCTCCACTTT | CASSLVPGGNSPLHF
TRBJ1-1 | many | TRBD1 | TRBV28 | TGTGCCAGCAGTTCGCGGACAGGGGGCTTCGCTGAAGCTTTCTTT | CASSSRTGGFAEAFF
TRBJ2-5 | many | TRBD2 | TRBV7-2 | TGTGCCAGCAGCTTAGTTGGGGAGCGGGGGCCACTCTTC | CASSLVGERGPLF
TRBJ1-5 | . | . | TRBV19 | TGTGCCAGTAGCCCGGCCGCGGGGCCCCAGCATTTT | CASSPAAGPQHF
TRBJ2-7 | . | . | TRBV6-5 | TGTGCCAGCAGTTACTTGGGCAGGGCCGAGCAGTACTTC | CASSYLGRAEQYF
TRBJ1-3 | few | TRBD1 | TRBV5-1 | TGCGCCAGCAGCTTCGGGACAGGGCTCTCTGGAAACACCATATATTTT | CASSFGTGLSGNTIYF
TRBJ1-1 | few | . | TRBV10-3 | TGTGCCATCAGTGTGAGGTTCGGGGAAAACACTGAAGCTTTCTTT | CAISVRFGENTEAFF
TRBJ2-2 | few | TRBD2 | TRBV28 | TGTGCCAGCAGTTTGATTGGGCTAGCGGGGGCGGGCACCGGGGAGCTGTTTTTT | CASSLIGLAGAGTGELFF
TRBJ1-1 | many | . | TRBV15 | TGTGCCACCAGCAGAGATAGTGTCGCTGAAGCTTTCTTT | CATSRDSVAEAFF
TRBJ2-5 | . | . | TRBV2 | TGTGCCAGCACCGAAAGTGGCTGGGAGACCCAGTACTTC | CASTESGWETQYF
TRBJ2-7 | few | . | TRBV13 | TGTGCCAGCAGCCACCGGGCCCGAGAAGAGCAGTACTTC | CASSHRAREEQYF
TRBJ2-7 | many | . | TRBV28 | TGTGCCAGCACCCATTCGAACCGGGAGCAGTACTTC | CASTHSNREQYF
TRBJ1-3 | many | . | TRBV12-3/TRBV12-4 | TGTGCCAGCAGTTTATGGGGATCTGGAAACACCATATATTTT | CASSLWGSGNTIYF
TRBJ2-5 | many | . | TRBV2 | TGTGCCAGCAGTGTGAGCTCAGGTCGAGAGACCCAGTACTTC | CASSVSSGRETQYF
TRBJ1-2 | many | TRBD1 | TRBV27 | TGTGCCAGCAGAACCCAAAGACAGGGACGGTACTATGGCTACACCTTC | CASRTQRQGRYYGYTF
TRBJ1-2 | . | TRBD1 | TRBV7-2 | TGTGCCAGCAGCCCACGGACAGGGGGTCGAGGATGGTATGGCTACACCTTC | CASSPRTGGRGWYGYTF
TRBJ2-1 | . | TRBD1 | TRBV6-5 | TGTGCCAGCAGTTCTTCCGGGACAGGCTACAATGAGCAGTTCTTC | CASSSSGTGYNEQFF
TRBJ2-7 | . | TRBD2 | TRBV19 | TGTGCCAGTAGCTTTAGCGGGACTAACTACGAGCAGTACTTC | CASSFSGTNYEQYF
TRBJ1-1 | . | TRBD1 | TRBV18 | TGTGCCAGCTCACCACCGGGAGGAGGGGGCGGGCGCACTGAAGCTTTCTTT | CASSPPGGGGGRTEAFF
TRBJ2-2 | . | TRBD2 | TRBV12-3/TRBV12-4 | TGTGCCAGCGTAGCGGGAGCCTCGGGCGGGGAGCTGTTTTTT | CASVAGASGGELFF
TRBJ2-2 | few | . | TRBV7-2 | TGTGCCAGCAGCCCCCGGGGCAGGGGGGGCACCGGGGAGCTGTTTTTT | CASSPRGRGGTGELFF
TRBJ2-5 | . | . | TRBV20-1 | TGCAGTGCTAGTTCGTTGCGGGTCCAAGAGACCCAGTACTTC | CSASSLRVQETQYF
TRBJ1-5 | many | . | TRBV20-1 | TGCAGTGCTATCCAGGACGAGATGTATCAGCCCCAGCATTTT | CSAIQDEMYQPQHF
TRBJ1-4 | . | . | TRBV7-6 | TGTGCCAGCAGCGCTCGGGGGGCGGTACGAAAACTGTTTTTT | CASSARGAVRKLFF
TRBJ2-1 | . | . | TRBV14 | TGTGCCAGCAGCCAGGCGCATGAGCAGTTCTTC | CASSQAHEQFF
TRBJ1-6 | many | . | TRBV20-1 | TGCAGTGCTCTCCGGGGGACCTATAATTCACCCCTCCACTTT | CSALRGTYNSPLHF
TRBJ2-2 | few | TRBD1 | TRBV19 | TGTGCCAGTAGTATTGTGACAGGGGACACCGGGGAGCTGTTTTTT | CASSIVTGDTGELFF